A single sample gave rise to the 26 T cell receptor beta chains below, sequenced in a study of shared T cell receptors in the human thymus (dated by TCRdb to the early 2020s). Libraries came from the immunoSEQ multiplex PCR assay. Here the immuneACCESS table is served through TCRdb, limited to in-frame sequences with V and J called. Missing clones are a known gap in these copies; in checked studies unresolved V genes cover under half, and the rest lacks a known reason. Within this sample are roughly 700,000 clones, with 85% to 90% of them counted one time only. Approximately 0.011% of the sample rests with the top ten. This sample also belongs to another study, concerning human thymus T cells.

Sequencing input: thymocytes. The receptors were gathered from a boy in the first two years of life with a congenital heart defect. Donor details come from another sample of the same person, matched by shared clones.

The V call is TRBV6-6, the J call TRBJ2-7; 12 bases are shared with TRBD1. The CDR3 is 15 amino acids. V trimming: 6 bases; J trimming: 4 bases; junction bases outside the gene matches: 7. From germline, CDR1 is MNHNY and CDR2 SVGAGI (reference sequence). The CDR3 sequence is CASSRGQGASYEQYF. CDR3 sequence (DNA): TGTGCCAGCAGCCGGGGACAGGGGGCATCATACGAGCAGTACTTC.

V usage is TRBV27 and J usage is TRBJ1-5; D is perhaps TRBD1 (6 bases). CDR1 is MNHEY and CDR2 is SMNVEV in the germline V gene (reference sequence). This CDR3 is 14 amino acids long. Trimming removed 5 bases from V and 5 bases from J, with 13 bases in between. The CDR3, as DNA: TGTGCCAGCAGTCGCAGGGGCGGAGATCAGCCCCAGCATTTT. Encoded protein: CASSRRGGDQPQHF.

The rearrangement links TRBV10-3 to TRBJ2-4, with TRBD1 identical over 7 bases. Germline V lookup: CDR1 ENHRY, CDR2 SYGVKD. J was trimmed by 2 bases and V by 0 bases; bases with no gene match: 4. This CDR3 region has 16 residues. This CDR3 reads CAISESNRGTKNIQYF. CDR3 in DNA: TGTGCCATCAGTGAGTCGAACAGGGGAACCAAAAACATTCAGTACTTC.

V and J are TRBV27 and TRBJ2-7; 14 positions agree with TRBD2. The length of the CDR3 is 15 residues. CDR1 is MNHEY, CDR2 SMNVEV, per germline (reference sequence). The V gene end was trimmed by 6 bases and the J gene end by 4 bases; junction bases not matched to a gene: 5. CDR3 bases: TGTGCCAGCAGCCAGGGGACTAGCGGGAGATACGAGCAGTACTTC. Translating it yields CASSQGTSGRYEQYF.

The V and J genes are TRBV5-1 and TRBJ2-1; 7 nucleotides line up with TRBD2. The CDR3 runs to 15 residues. The germline V gene has CDR1 SGHRS and CDR2 YFSETQ. With V trimmed by 4 bases and J by 7 bases, 11 bases remained unmatched. CDR3 loop: CASSRGRGRGNEQFF. CDR3 nucleotides: TGCGCCAGCAGCCGGGGGAGAGGGCGGGGGAATGAGCAGTTCTTC.

The J gene is TRBJ2-3, the V gene TRBV14, with D possibly being TRBD2 (5 bases). CDR1 SGHDN and CDR2 FVKESK come from the germline V gene. The CDR3 is 16 amino acids. V dropped 3 bases and J dropped 6 bases, with 19 bases sitting between them. Here the CDR3 DNA reads TGTGCCAGCAGCCAGTTAGGGAACCGGACTGCGGATACGCAGTATTTT. This sequence encodes CASSQLGNRTADTQYF.

V gene TRBV14 combines with J gene TRBJ2-1; 13 bases match TRBD2. Germline lookup yields CDR1 SGHDN and CDR2 FVKESK. The V segment lost 5 bases and the J segment 8 bases; nucleotides outside the gene matches: 9. The length of the CDR3 is 16 residues. This CDR3 reads CASSVTGTSGTYEQFF. CDR3 coding DNA: TGTGCCAGCAGCGTCACCGGGACTAGCGGGACGTATGAGCAGTTCTTC.

The chain carries TRBV30 and TRBJ1-1; unclear D gene. Looked up from germline, CDR1 is GTSNPN and CDR2 is SVGIG (reference sequence). The V gene lost 8 bases and the J gene lost 3 bases, with 19 bases spanning the gap. This CDR3 has 14 amino acids. The CDR3 reads CALRRPRQDTEAFF. The CDR3, as DNA: TGTGCCCTAAGACGTCCCCGCCAGGACACTGAAGCTTTCTTT.

The chain links TRBV5-4 to TRBJ2-1; 11 positions match TRBD2. Trimming removed 4 bases from V and 9 bases from J; junction bases left unmatched: 9. CDR1 is SGHNT and CDR2 is YYREEE in the germline V gene (reference sequence). This CDR3 comprises 15 residues. Here the CDR3 DNA reads TGTGCCAGCAGCGTCACTAGCGGGAGTGGAGTTGAGCAGTTCTTC. This gives the protein CASSVTSGSGVEQFF.

The genes are TRBV10-3 and TRBJ2-2, with 8 bases identical to TRBD1. There are 14 residues in the CDR3. Trimming at V came to 10 bases and at J to 1 base, leaving 5 bases not matched to a gene. CDR1 and CDR2 (germline): ENHRY, SYGVKD. DNA for the CDR3: TGTGCCACCGGGACAGGTGGGAACACCGGGGAGCTGTTTTTT. Translation: CATGTGGNTGELFF.

The chain recombines TRBV30 with TRBJ2-3; 9 bases match TRBD1. The CDR3 has 17 amino acids. Germline V gene data show CDR1 as GTSNPN and CDR2 as SVGIG (reference sequence). V was clipped by 2 bases and J by 2 bases; unmatched bases: 11. In nucleotides, the CDR3 is TGTGCCTGGAGTTGGCGCTGGGACAGGGAGTTCACAGATACGCAGTATTTT. Residues: CAWSWRWDREFTDTQYF.

The rearrangement links TRBV4-3 to TRBJ1-2; no clear D. The V gene lost 1 base and the J gene lost 4 bases, with 7 bases spanning the gap. The CDR3 is 13 residues long. Germline CDR1 reads LGHNA; CDR2 reads YSLEER. In DNA, the CDR3 is TGCGCCAGCAGCCAAGGTGCCAGCTATGGCTACACCTTC. This sequence encodes CASSQGASYGYTF.

The chain joins TRBV5-4 to TRBJ2-5; a possible D gene is TRBD1 (6 bases). The germline CDR1 and CDR2 sequences are SGHNT and YYREEE (reference sequence). Trimming left V 4 bases short and J 2 bases short, with 12 bases between. The CDR3 contains 14 residues. The CDR3 loop is CASSARQAQETQYF. The CDR3 DNA reads as TGTGCCAGCAGCGCGCGACAGGCTCAAGAGACCCAGTACTTC.

The chain carries TRBV5-1 and TRBJ2-7, with TRBD1 as a possible D gene (5 bases). The ends were cut back, 0 bases at V and 0 bases at J, with 13 bases in the middle. In germline, CDR1 is SGHRS, CDR2 YFSETQ. The CDR3 has 16 amino acids. CDR3 region: CASSLGQPFSSYEQYF. CDR3 DNA sequence: TGCGCCAGCAGCTTGGGACAGCCCTTCTCCTCCTACGAGCAGTACTTC. Variable domain in full (rest from reference TRBV5-1 and TRBJ2-7): KAGVTQTPRYLIKTRGQQVTLSCSPISGHRSVSWYQQTPGQGLQFLFEYFSETQRNKGNFPGRFSGRQFSNSRSEMNVSTLELGDSALYLCASSLGQPFSSYEQYFGPGTRLTVT.

The chain has TRBV7-3 and TRBJ2-1; 16 nucleotides match TRBD2. The CDR3 loop spans 19 amino acids. V lost 1 base and J lost 7; bases outside the gene matches: 10. CDR1 is SGHTA, CDR2 FQGTGA, per germline. CDR3 DNA: TGTGCCAGCAGCTTAAAGGGGACTAGCGGGAGGGGAGGCCTTAATGAGCAGTTCTTC. Encoded protein: CASSLKGTSGRGGLNEQFF. The complete variable domain, with remaining parts taken from reference TRBV7-3 and TRBJ2-1, reads GAGVSQTPSNKVTEKGKYVELRCDPISGHTALYWYRQSLGQGPEFLIYFQGTGAADDSGLPNDRFFAVRPEGSVSTLKIQRTERGDSAVYLCASSLKGTSGRGGLNEQFFGPGTRLTVL.

The chain has TRBV29-1 and TRBJ1-3, with D unclear. Trimming pared 1 base from V and 3 bases from J, leaving 13 bases between. Per the germline V gene, CDR1 is SQVTM and CDR2 is ANQGSEA. The CDR3 is made up of 15 amino acids. The CDR3: CSVEALGVGGNTIYF. In DNA, the CDR3 is TGCAGCGTTGAAGCTCTCGGGGTAGGTGGAAACACCATATATTTT.

This chain uses TRBV25-1 with TRBJ2-3; weak D call: TRBD2 (6 bases). The germline V gene has CDR1 MGHDK and CDR2 SYGVNS. V lost 2 bases to trimming and J lost 2 bases, with 20 bases between them. CDR3 length: 18 amino acids. The CDR3 region has the DNA TGTGCCAGCAGTGAACCCCGGGTATCGGGAGTTGTCACAGATACGCAGTATTTT. It codes for CASSEPRVSGVVTDTQYF.

The rearrangement uses TRBV7-9 and TRBJ2-1; maybe TRBD1 (6 bases). The V end was cut by 6 bases, the J end by 2 bases, with 17 bases between. This CDR3 spans 16 amino acids. Germline CDR1 reads SEHNR; CDR2 reads FQNEAQ (reference sequence). CDR3 nucleotide sequence: TGTGCCAGCAGACACAGGGTGGGAGTGGCCTACAATGAGCAGTTCTTC. It translates to CASRHRVGVAYNEQFF. Drawing the rest from reference TRBV7-9 and TRBJ2-1, the complete variable domain is DTGVSQNPRHKITKRGQNVTFRCDPISEHNRLYWYRQTLGQGPEFLTYFQNEAQLEKSRLLSDRFSAERPKGSFSTLEIQRTEQGDSAMYLCASRHRVGVAYNEQFFGPGTRLTVL.

The chain couples TRBV5-4 to TRBJ2-1; TRBD1 aligns across 9 bases. Germline assignment: CDR1 SGHNT and CDR2 YYREEE (reference sequence). The CDR3 runs 15 residues. Trimming took 4 bases from V and 6 from J; bases not matched to a gene: 8. CDR3 residues: CASSRPGTGTNEQFF. The CDR3 DNA is TGTGCCAGCAGCCGCCCAGGGACAGGGACCAATGAGCAGTTCTTC.

This rearrangement joins TRBV19 to TRBJ2-5; 9 bases map to TRBD2. V shed 2 bases and J 5 bases; nucleotides not matched to a gene: 12. The CDR3 is made up of 17 amino acids. The germline V gene has CDR1 LNHDA and CDR2 SQIVND (reference sequence). CDR3: CASSIILAGGVLETQYF. The CDR3 coding sequence is TGTGCCAGTAGTATAATACTAGCGGGTGGGGTCTTGGAGACCCAGTACTTC. Using reference TRBV19 and TRBJ2-5 for the parts outside the CDR3, the full variable domain is DGGITQSPKYLFRKEGQNVTLSCEQNLNHDAMYWYRQDPGQGLRLIYYSQIVNDFQKGDIAEGYSVSREKKESFPLTVTSAQKNPTAFYLCASSIILAGGVLETQYFGPGTRLLVL.

This chain uses TRBV7-2 with TRBJ2-1; a possible D gene is TRBD2 (6 bases). Trimming stripped 1 base from V and 0 bases from J, with 13 bases between. Germline V gene sequence: CDR1 SGHTA, CDR2 FQGNSA. The CDR3 contains 17 residues. The CDR3 DNA sequence: TGTGCCAGCAGCTTAGACGGGAGAAGGGCCTCCTACAATGAGCAGTTCTTC. Protein product: CASSLDGRRASYNEQFF.

The J gene is TRBJ1-3, the V gene TRBV6-5, with 7 positions matching TRBD1. The germline gives CDR1 MNHEY, CDR2 SVGAGI. The CDR3 is made up of 15 amino acids. The V gene end was trimmed by 0 bases and the J gene end by 7 bases; junction bases not matched to a gene: 6. In DNA, the CDR3 is TGTGCCAGCAGTTACTCGAGGGACAGAGAGAACACCATATATTTT. Translation gives CASSYSRDRENTIYF.

The chain couples TRBV7-9 to TRBJ1-2, with a tentative D call TRBD1 (5 bases). Germline V CDR1 and CDR2: SEHNR, FQNEAQ (reference sequence). V lost 5 bases to trimming and J lost 9 bases, with 16 bases between them. The CDR3 covers 13 residues. DNA for the CDR3: TGTGCCAGCAGCGTCCGACCGGGGGGGAGCTACACCTTC. This gives the protein CASSVRPGGSYTF.

The V call is TRBV11-3, the J call TRBJ2-7, with 13 bases that match TRBD2. The ends lost 3 bases at V and 0 bases at J; junction bases unmatched: 5. The length of the CDR3 is 17 residues. Germline loops: CDR1 SGHNT, CDR2 YENEEA. CDR3 sequence: CASSFPGLAGTSYEQYF. The CDR3 DNA reads TGTGCCAGCAGCTTTCCGGGACTAGCGGGAACCTCCTACGAGCAGTACTTC.

This chain joins TRBV19 and TRBJ1-5; D is unclear. The CDR3 is made up of 16 amino acids. CDR1 is LNHDA, CDR2 SQIVND, per germline (reference sequence). The ends were cut back, 3 bases at V and 0 bases at J, with 12 bases in the middle. In DNA, the CDR3 is TGTGCCAGTAGTATTGCGGCCGAGTTTAGCAATCAGCCCCAGCATTTT. It codes for CASSIAAEFSNQPQHF.

This clone was observed a single time. This chain joins TRBV7-6 and TRBJ2-7, with 7 bases matching TRBD1. This CDR3 has 16 amino acids. J lost 4 bases, V lost 5 bases, and 14 bases had no gene match. The germline V gene encodes CDR1 SGHVS and CDR2 FNYEAQ. CDR3 nucleotide sequence: TGTGCCAGCAGCCCCAGGGACAGAATGGGGGCTTACGAGCAGTACTTC. Its protein product is CASSPRDRMGAYEQYF.